The table lists the clone carrying this T cell receptor (beta chain) with many counts. What it recognizes is unknown. The sample originates from a study of beta chain features in type 1 diabetes. Study outcomes and limitations: Shorter TCRB CDR3s, moderately but significantly so, marked every one of the four CD4+ subsets in Type 1 diabetes patients.

Reverse transcribing all isolated RNA meant expressed TCRB transcripts were sequenced. Libraries were prepared by immunoSEQ multiplex PCR; TCRdb keeps only in-frame clonotypes and omits some of them. The table shows a few hundred thousand clones, with roughly a tenth occurring only once. In germline, CDR1 is KGHSH, CDR2 LQKENI. This CDR3 is 14 amino acids long. Trimming cost V 3 bases and J 4 bases, with 11 bases left between them. The gene calls are TRBV18 and TRBJ2-3, with a weak D call TRBD2 (5 bases). The specimen was central memory CD4+ T cells from blood. The TCR was taken from a man under 40 with type 1 diabetes. Here the CDR3 DNA reads TGTGCCAGCTCACCTCCGGGGATATCAGATACGCAGTATTTT. It codes for CASSPPGISDTQYF.